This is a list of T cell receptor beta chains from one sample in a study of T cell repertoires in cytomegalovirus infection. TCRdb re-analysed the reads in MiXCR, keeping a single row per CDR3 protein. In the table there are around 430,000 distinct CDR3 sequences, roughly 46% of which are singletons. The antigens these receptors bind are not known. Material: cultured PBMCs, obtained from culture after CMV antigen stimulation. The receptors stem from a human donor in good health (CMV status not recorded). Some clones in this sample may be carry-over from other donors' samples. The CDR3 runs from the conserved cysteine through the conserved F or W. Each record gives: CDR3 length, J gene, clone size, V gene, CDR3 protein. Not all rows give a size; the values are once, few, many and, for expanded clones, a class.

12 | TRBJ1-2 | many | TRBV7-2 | CASSLAGYGYTF
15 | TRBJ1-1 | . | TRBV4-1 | CASSPRWGAGTEAFF
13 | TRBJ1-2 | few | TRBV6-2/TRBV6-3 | CASTSGYYYGYTF
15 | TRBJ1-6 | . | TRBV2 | CASRDNRDRESPLHF
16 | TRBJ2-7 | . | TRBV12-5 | CASGLVISYSISEQYF
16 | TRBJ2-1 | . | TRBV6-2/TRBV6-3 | CASSYWAGGPNNEQFF
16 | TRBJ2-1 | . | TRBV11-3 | CASSLNLAGALGEQFF
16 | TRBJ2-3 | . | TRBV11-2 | CASSLLAGVGTDTQYF
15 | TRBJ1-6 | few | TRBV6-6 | CASREGYLYNSPLHF
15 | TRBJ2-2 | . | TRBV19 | CASSTLAGGTGELFF
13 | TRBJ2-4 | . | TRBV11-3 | CASSFGSGDIQYF
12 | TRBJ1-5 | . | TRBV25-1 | CACGQGGQPQHF
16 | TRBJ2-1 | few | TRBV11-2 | CASAPPTSGNYNEQFF
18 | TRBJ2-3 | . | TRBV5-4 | CASSLARTSGGAADTQYF
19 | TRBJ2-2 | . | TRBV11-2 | CASSLRGARVSPNTGELFF
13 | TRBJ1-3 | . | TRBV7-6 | CASSLATRDTIYF
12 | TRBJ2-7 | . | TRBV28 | CASSLTFYEQYF
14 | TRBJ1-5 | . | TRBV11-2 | CASSSQGSNQPQHF
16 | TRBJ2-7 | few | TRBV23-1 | CASSLPADRGVYEQYF
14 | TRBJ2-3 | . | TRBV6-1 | CASRTPGGGDTQYF
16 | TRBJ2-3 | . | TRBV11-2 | CASSLIRGRWPDTQYF
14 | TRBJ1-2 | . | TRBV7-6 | CASSARQWAYGYTF
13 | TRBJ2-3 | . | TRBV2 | CASKFRETDTQYF
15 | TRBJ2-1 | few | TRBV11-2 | CASSLGQGMNNEQFF
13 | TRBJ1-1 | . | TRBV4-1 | CASSQDGGPGAFF
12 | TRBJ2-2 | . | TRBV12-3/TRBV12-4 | CASSFWNGELFF
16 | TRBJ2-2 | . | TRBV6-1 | CASSSTRGRNTGELFF
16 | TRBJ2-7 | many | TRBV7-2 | CASSSQGVAGLYEQYF